These 18 T cell receptor beta chains were sequenced from one sample in a study of CD8 T cells in ankylosing spondylitis. The study's findings and limits: Made up of about eight highly homologous variants, a TCR beta motif appeared characteristic of ankylosing spondylitis blood.

No antigen is known for these receptors. TCRdb itself ran the 5' RACE reads through MiXCR, one entry per CDR3 protein. The table lists roughly 700,000 distinct CDR3 sequences, about 20% of them singletons. The sequencing sample was made of blood, either unsorted or a sorted T cell fraction (not recorded which). Receptor source: a male donor with ankylosing spondylitis.

V usage is TRBV20-1 and J usage is TRBJ2-1; tentatively, D is TRBD2 (6 bases). The CDR3 sequence is 15 residues long. CDR1 and CDR2 (germline): DFQATT, SNEGSKA (reference sequence). V dropped 1 base and J dropped 8 bases, with 18 bases sitting between them. The CDR3: CSARAPSTSKDEQFF. The CDR3 DNA reads TGCAGTGCTAGAGCCCCCAGCACTAGCAAAGATGAGCAGTTCTTC.

The V gene is TRBV29-1, the J gene TRBJ2-3; 7 bases fit TRBD2. This CDR3 region has 14 residues. The V gene end was trimmed by 7 bases and the J gene end by 6 bases; junction bases not matched to a gene: 13. The germline V gene has CDR1 SQVTM and CDR2 ANQGSEA. The CDR3 nucleotides are TGCAGCGGATGTCTAGCGGAACGGGTGGATACGCAGTATTTT. It translates to CSGCLAERVDTQYF.

This clonotype was picked up many times. The chain combines TRBV12-3 or TRBV12-4 with TRBJ2-1; no reliable D call. The CDR3 contains 11 residues. V lost 6 bases to trimming and J lost 6 bases, with 6 bases between them. CDR3 nucleotides: TGTGCCAGCAGCCGAACCAATGAGCAGTTCTTC. This encodes CASSRTNEQFF.

The chain is built from TRBV6-4 and TRBJ2-3, with D possibly being TRBD1 or TRBD2 (6 bases each). The CDR3 length is 14 residues. The germline V gene has CDR1 MRHNA and CDR2 SNTAGT. V was cut by 2 bases and J by 2 bases, with 8 bases left in between. CDR3 nucleotides: TGTGCCAGCAGTGACACGGGGGCCACAGATACGCAGTATTTT. Encoded protein: CASSDTGATDTQYF.

The table lists this clonotype with many counts. V usage is TRBV5-8 and J usage is TRBJ1-2, with TRBD1 matching 8 bases. Germline loops: CDR1 SGHTS, CDR2 YDEGEE. This CDR3 contains 13 residues. With 4 bases clipped from V and 3 bases from J, the junction kept 2 bases outside the gene matches. In DNA form, the CDR3 reads TGTGCCAGCAGCATGGACAGGGACTATGGCTACACCTTC. Protein sequence: CASSMDRDYGYTF.

CDR3: CAISAGEEDTQYF. The CDR3 DNA reads TGTGCCATCAGCGCGGGGGAGGAAGATACGCAGTATTTT. This chain joins TRBV10-3 and TRBJ2-3; 7 nucleotides align to TRBD2. The CDR3 extends over 13 amino acids. With V trimmed by 6 bases and J by 5 bases, 5 bases remained unmatched. The germline V gene encodes CDR1 ENHRY and CDR2 SYGVKD.

The chain employs TRBV9 and TRBJ2-5; 8 bases are shared with TRBD2. The CDR3 length is 14 residues. Germline CDR1 and CDR2: SGDLS and YYNGEE. Trimming cost V 3 bases and J 5 bases; bases outside gene matches: 6. The CDR3 DNA is TGTGCCAGCAGCGGGTTAGGCGGGAGGGAGACCCAGTACTTC. Amino acid sequence: CASSGLGGRETQYF.

V and J are TRBV15 and TRBJ2-1; D possibly uses TRBD1 or TRBD2 (6 bases each). Germline V gene sequence: CDR1 LNHNV, CDR2 YYDKDF (reference sequence). Trimming shortened V by 3 bases and J by 9 bases, and 15 bases separated the two germline ends. The CDR3 extends over 14 amino acids. CDR3 sequence (DNA): TGTGCCACCAGCAGGGTCGGAAAGGGGGGTGAGCAGTTCTTC. Protein sequence: CATSRVGKGGEQFF.

The genes are TRBV3-1 and TRBJ2-7; either TRBD1 or TRBD2 may fit D (5 bases each). This CDR3 has 15 amino acids. Trimming shortened V by 0 bases and J by 7 bases, and 16 bases separated the two germline ends. CDR1 and CDR2 (germline): LGHDT, YNNKEL (reference sequence). The CDR3, as DNA: TGTGCCAGCAGCCAAGATTTAGGGGACGCGCGGGAGCAGTACTTC. It codes for CASSQDLGDAREQYF.

This clonotype has just a few counts. V gene TRBV7-9 combines with J gene TRBJ2-2; D is ambiguous. Germline V gene data show CDR1 as SEHNR and CDR2 as FQNEAQ (reference sequence). Trimming took off 6 bases at V and 0 bases at J, with 5 bases between the two ends. This CDR3 comprises 13 residues. The DNA for the CDR3 is TGTGCCAGCAGAACATCGAACACCGGGGAGCTGTTTTTT. Its protein is CASRTSNTGELFF.

This clonotype was counted between two and nine times. The chain uses TRBV5-4 and TRBJ1-1, with 7 positions matching TRBD1. The germline V gene has CDR1 SGHNT and CDR2 YYREEE (reference sequence). This CDR3 comprises 15 residues. J gave up 4 bases and V 4 bases, and 10 bases lay outside the gene matches. CDR3 DNA sequence: TGTGCCAGCAGCATTACAGGGGCGGGGGCCACTGAAGCTTTCTTT. This sequence encodes CASSITGAGATEAFF.

This clonotype came up a few times. This chain links TRBV7-3 with TRBJ1-1; D gene unclear. The germline V gene has CDR1 SGHTA and CDR2 FQGTGA. The germline V and J ends were trimmed by 1 base and 7 bases, with 10 bases remaining between them. This CDR3 is 13 amino acids long. The CDR3 loop reads CASSLSSGGEAFF. The DNA for the CDR3 is TGTGCCAGCAGCTTAAGCTCAGGAGGTGAAGCTTTCTTT.

The chain combines TRBV27 with TRBJ2-7, with 10 bases aligning to TRBD2. This CDR3 has 20 residues. The junction had 20 bases not matched to a gene; V was cut back by 2 bases and J by 4 bases. Germline CDR1 reads MNHEY; CDR2 reads SMNVEV (reference sequence). CDR3 protein: CASSLNIQSGRAFTGYEQYF. The CDR3 coding sequence is TGTGCCAGCAGTTTAAATATCCAGAGCGGGAGGGCCTTTACCGGATACGAGCAGTACTTC.

This CDR3 reads CASSLARTSGGTQYF. DNA for the CDR3: TGTGCCAGCAGCTTAGCGCGGACATCGGGAGGGACCCAGTACTTC. The chain recombines TRBV7-6 with TRBJ2-5; 7 bases line up with TRBD2. Germline trimming cut 0 bases from V and 7 bases from J; bases unmatched to any gene: 8. Per germline, CDR1 SGHVS and CDR2 FNYEAQ. This CDR3 contains 15 residues.

This clonotype turned up a few times. The chain carries TRBV11-1 and TRBJ2-1; 15 bases align to TRBD2. After removal of 3 bases from V and 0 bases from J, the junction contained 12 bases not matched to a gene. Germline CDR1 SGHAT, CDR2 FQDESV (reference sequence). The CDR3 is made up of 21 amino acids. The CDR3 sequence: CASSFASGTSGRTSSYNEQFF. For the CDR3, the DNA is TGTGCCAGCAGCTTCGCAAGCGGGACTAGCGGGAGGACTAGCTCCTACAATGAGCAGTTCTTC.

This clonotype appeared a few times. The gene calls are TRBV19 and TRBJ1-1, with D unclear. The CDR3 spans 14 residues. Between the trimmed V and J ends, which lost 3 bases and 0 bases, there was a span of 8 bases. The V gene's germline CDR1 is LNHDA and CDR2 SQIVND (reference sequence). CDR3 in DNA: TGTGCCAGTAGTATCCCGCAGATGAACACTGAAGCTTTCTTT. It is translated as CASSIPQMNTEAFF.

Points on this clonotype: A read error may produce the germline difference seen at one junction end. The V and J genes are TRBV5-1 and TRBJ1-2; no clear D. There are 14 residues in the CDR3. Germline CDR1 SGHRS, CDR2 YFSETQ. CDR3 amino acids: CASSPGLVAAGFTF. The CDR3 nucleotides read TGCGCCAGCAGCCCCGGCTTAGTCGCGGCGGGCTTCACCTTC.

The gene calls are TRBV5-6 and TRBJ2-3; a weak D match, TRBD1 (6 bases). Germline V gene lookup returns CDR1 SGHDT and CDR2 YYEEEE. V lost 0 bases to trimming and J lost 4 bases, with 12 bases between them. The CDR3 loop spans 15 amino acids. The CDR3 here is CASSLASGAADTQYF. In DNA, the CDR3 is TGTGCCAGCAGCTTGGCCTCAGGGGCCGCAGATACGCAGTATTTT.